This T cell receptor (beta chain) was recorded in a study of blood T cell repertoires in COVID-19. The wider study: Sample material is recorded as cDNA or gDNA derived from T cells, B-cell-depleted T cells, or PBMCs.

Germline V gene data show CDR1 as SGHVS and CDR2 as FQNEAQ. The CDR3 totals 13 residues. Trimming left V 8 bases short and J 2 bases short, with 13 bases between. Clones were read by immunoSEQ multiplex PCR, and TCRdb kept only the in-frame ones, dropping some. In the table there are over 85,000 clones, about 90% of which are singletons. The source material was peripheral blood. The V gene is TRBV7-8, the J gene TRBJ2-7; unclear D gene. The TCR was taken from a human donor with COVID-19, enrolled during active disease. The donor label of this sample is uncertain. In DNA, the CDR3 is TGTGCCAGCCGAGGTAATTTGGCCTACGAGCAGTACTTC. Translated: CASRGNLAYEQYF.